These 6 T cell receptor beta chains were sequenced from one sample in a study of PD-1 blockade in classical Hodgkin lymphoma. The protocol was immunoSEQ multiplex PCR, while the TCRdb copy is restricted to in-frame clones and leaves out a portion. The data show about 97,000 clones, with roughly 90% seen just once and 6.6% held by the top ten. Every patient relapsed after autologous stem cell transplantation, and brentuximab vedotin exposure varied. Here the sequenced sample was peripheral blood mononuclear cells (PBMCs), taken before the second cycle of nivolumab. The receptors were sampled from a human donor with classical Hodgkin lymphoma.

J is TRBJ2-7 and V is TRBV7-2; perhaps TRBD2 as D (6 bases). Trimming pared 5 bases from V and 0 bases from J, leaving 11 bases between. The CDR3 is made up of 14 amino acids. Per the germline V gene, CDR1 is SGHTA and CDR2 is FQGNSA. CDR3 in DNA: TGTGCCAGCAGCGGGGACTGGAGCTCCTACGAGCAGTACTTC. It specifies CASSGDWSSYEQYF. Full variable domain (remainder filled in from reference TRBV7-2 and TRBJ2-7): GAGVSQSPSNKVTEKGKDVELRCDPISGHTALYWYRQSLGQGLEFLIYFQGNSAPDKSGLPSDRFSAERTGGSVSTLTIQRTQQEDSAVYLCASSGDWSSYEQYFGPGTRLTVT.

V usage is TRBV6-6 and J usage is TRBJ1-5; D not certain. The CDR3 loop spans 13 amino acids. CDR1 MNHNY and CDR2 SVGAGI come from the germline V gene (reference sequence). The germline V and J ends were trimmed by 0 bases and 4 bases, with 4 bases remaining between them. CDR3 region: CASSYSENQPQHF. In DNA form, the CDR3 reads TGTGCCAGCAGTTACTCGGAGAATCAGCCCCAGCATTTT.

The chain couples TRBV9 to TRBJ1-5; 7 nucleotides agree with TRBD1. Germline lookup yields CDR1 SGDLS and CDR2 YYNGEE. The CDR3 runs 16 residues. Trimming at V came to 6 bases and at J to 2 bases, leaving 11 bases not matched to a gene. The CDR3: CASITGVLEGNQPQHF. CDR3 nucleotides: TGTGCCAGCATAACAGGGGTCCTTGAGGGCAATCAGCCCCAGCATTTT.

The chain uses TRBV2 and TRBJ1-5, with 8 bases matching TRBD1. This CDR3 spans 15 amino acids. V trimming: 4 bases; J trimming: 0 bases; junction bases outside the gene matches: 2. In germline, CDR1 is SNHLY, CDR2 FYNNEI. The CDR3 DNA is TGTGCCAGCAGTGGAGGGACAGGTAGCAATCAGCCCCAGCATTTT. Translating it yields CASSGGTGSNQPQHF.

This chain uses TRBV10-1 with TRBJ1-1; no reliable D call. CDR3 length: 15 amino acids. Deletions cut 4 bases from V and 0 bases from J, with 12 bases between. Per germline, CDR1 WNHNN and CDR2 SYGVQD (reference sequence). The CDR3 loop is CASSAGGRLNTEAFF. CDR3 coding DNA: TGCGCCAGCAGTGCGGGAGGACGGTTGAACACTGAAGCTTTCTTT.

The chain uses TRBV19 and TRBJ1-2; TRBD1 matches 7 bases. J was trimmed by 2 bases and V by 6 bases; bases with no gene match: 0. This CDR3 has 12 amino acids. From germline, CDR1 is LNHDA and CDR2 SQIVND (reference sequence). Here the CDR3 DNA reads TGTGCCAGTAGGGGACAGAACTATGGCTACACCTTC. Translating gives CASRGQNYGYTF.